Detailed here is one T cell receptor (beta chain). This specimen belongs to a study of T cells in localized non-small cell lung cancer. Sequenced by immunoSEQ multiplex PCR; TCRdb stores in-frame clones only, minus some. The data contain about 59,000 clones, 85% to 90% of them singletons. Here the sequenced sample was peripheral blood, taken before any cancer treatment. The sequence derives from a man aged 40 to 70 with stage I squamous cell lung carcinoma.

The CDR3, as DNA: TGTGCCAGCAGTTTGACAGGGGGCGCTGGGGCCAACGTCCTGACTTTC. It yields the protein CASSLTGGAGANVLTF. V is TRBV5-5 and J is TRBJ2-6, with 10 nucleotides matching TRBD1. The CDR3 consists of 16 residues. The germline V gene has CDR1 SGHKS and CDR2 YYEKEE (reference sequence). The V segment lost 5 bases and the J segment 2 bases; nucleotides outside the gene matches: 4.